A single sample is the source of the 16 T cell receptor beta chains below, sequenced in a study of shared clonotypes between healthy human individuals. Clones were sequenced by immunoSEQ multiplex PCR, and TCRdb holds only the in-frame ones, with some missing. There are about 530,000 clones in the sample; almost 97% occur only once, and 0.06% lies in the top ten. Sequenced material: naive CD4+ T cells sorted from blood. Subset meaning: CD45RA+ positively selected. These receptors were obtained from a woman aged 25-40 years in good health.

This clone was detected once. CDR3 loop: CASRVDLGAGYEQYF. The CDR3 DNA reads TGTGCCAGCAGGGTCGACCTGGGGGCCGGCTACGAGCAGTACTTC. The chain links TRBV7-9 to TRBJ2-7; perhaps TRBD1 as D (6 bases). Germline CDR1 and CDR2: SEHNR and FQNEAQ (reference sequence). There are 15 residues in the CDR3. Trimming left V 6 bases short and J 3 bases short, with 18 bases between.

As to this clone: The same CDR3 also results from other DNA sequences found in this sample. This chain joins TRBV18 and TRBJ1-1, with 8 bases fitting TRBD1. Germline CDR1 KGHSH, CDR2 LQKENI. The CDR3 spans 14 residues. Losses at the gene ends were 2 bases for V and 2 bases for J; bases not matched to a gene: 1. DNA for the CDR3: TGTGCCAGCTCACCAGGACAGGGTAACACTGAAGCTTTCTTT. This gives the protein CASSPGQGNTEAFF.

Concerning this clone: The sample carries other DNA sequences with the same CDR3. The chain has TRBV19 and TRBJ1-5; D is unclear. The CDR3 is 15 residues long. The V gene's germline CDR1 is LNHDA and CDR2 SQIVND (reference sequence). V was shortened by 3 bases and J by 0 bases, with 9 bases between the two germline ends. In DNA, the CDR3 is TGTGCCAGTAGTATCGGTAGATATAGCAATCAGCCCCAGCATTTT. This gives the protein CASSIGRYSNQPQHF.

The chain has TRBV19 and TRBJ1-5, with a tentative D call TRBD1 (5 bases). The CDR3 spans 15 residues. Deletions cut 0 bases from V and 0 bases from J, with 6 bases between. The germline V gene encodes CDR1 LNHDA and CDR2 SQIVND (reference sequence). CDR3 nucleotides: TGTGCCAGTAGTATAGACAGGGTTAGCAATCAGCCCCAGCATTTT. Translated: CASSIDRVSNQPQHF.

This rearrangement joins TRBV27 to TRBJ1-1; D is ambiguous. Per the germline V gene, CDR1 is MNHEY and CDR2 is SMNVEV (reference sequence). Trimming took 2 bases from V and 7 from J, leaving 11 bases between them. This CDR3 comprises 13 residues. CDR3 loop: CASSLNWAGEAFF. In DNA, the CDR3 is TGTGCCAGCAGTTTAAATTGGGCCGGTGAAGCTTTCTTT.

The rearrangement joins TRBV4-1 to TRBJ2-3; no clear D. Per germline, CDR1 MGHRA and CDR2 YSYEKL. V was trimmed by 2 bases and J by 6 bases, leaving 9 bases between them. The CDR3 runs 13 residues. CDR3 coding DNA: TGCGCCAGCAGCCAACCTAGGGCGGATACGCAGTATTTT. Translating gives CASSQPRADTQYF.

With regard to this clone: At the DNA level, this CDR3 is encoded by other sequences in the same sample as well. The chain joins TRBV5-6 to TRBJ2-1; D possibly corresponds to TRBD1 (5 bases). The CDR3 runs 11 residues. The germline V gene encodes CDR1 SGHDT and CDR2 YYEEEE. V was trimmed by 0 bases and J by 10 bases, leaving 5 bases between them. In nucleotides, the CDR3 is TGTGCCAGCAGCTTGGAGGGGGAGCAGTTCTTC. This encodes CASSLEGEQFF.

The CDR3 sequence is CSVKAGGSYEQYF. CDR3 nucleotide sequence: TGCAGCGTTAAAGCGGGAGGGTCCTACGAGCAGTACTTC. This sequence joins TRBV29-1 and TRBJ2-7; 10 bases are a match to TRBD2. Looked up from germline, CDR1 is SQVTM and CDR2 is ANQGSEA. The J segment lost 1 base and the V segment lost 5 bases, leaving 2 bases of the junction unmatched. CDR3 size: 13 residues.

The chain couples TRBV6-5 to TRBJ1-2, with 7 bases that match TRBD1. Germline assignment: CDR1 MNHEY and CDR2 SVGAGI. The J segment lost 4 bases and the V segment lost 5 bases, leaving 4 bases of the junction unmatched. The CDR3 has 13 residues. The CDR3, as DNA: TGTGCCAGCAGTAAAGACAGGGTCTATGGCTACACCTTC. Translated: CASSKDRVYGYTF.

The chain carries TRBV11-2 and TRBJ2-6; D perhaps matches TRBD2 (6 bases). The CDR3 covers 15 residues. Germline CDR1 reads SGHAT; CDR2 reads FQNNGV. V dropped 5 bases and J dropped 0 bases, with 8 bases sitting between them. The chain's CDR3 is CASSQAGSGANVLTF. In DNA, the CDR3 is TGTGCCAGCAGCCAAGCGGGCTCTGGGGCCAACGTCCTGACTTTC. Full variable domain (remainder filled in from reference TRBV11-2 and TRBJ2-6): EAGVAQSPRYKIIEKRQSVAFWCNPISGHATLYWYQQILGQGPKLLIQFQNNGVVDDSQLPKDRFSAERLKGVDSTLKIQPAKLEDSAVYLCASSQAGSGANVLTFGAGSRLTVL.

The chain has TRBV5-4 and TRBJ2-7; D may be TRBD1 (6 bases). There are 15 residues in the CDR3. Germline V gives CDR1 SGHNT, CDR2 YYREEE (reference sequence). The V end was cut by 0 bases, the J end by 2 bases, with 12 bases between. Here the CDR3 DNA reads TGTGCCAGCAGCTTGGGAACAGGGACAACCTACGAGCAGTACTTC. It is translated as CASSLGTGTTYEQYF. Together with reference TRBV5-4 and TRBJ2-7, the CDR3 gives the full variable domain: ETGVTQSPTHLIKTRGQQVTLRCSSQSGHNTVSWYQQALGQGPQFIFQYYREEENGRGNFPPRFSGLQFPNYSSELNVNALELDDSALYLCASSLGTGTTYEQYFGPGTRLTVT.

J is TRBJ2-7 and V is TRBV6-6; D remains unclear. The CDR3 sequence is 12 residues long. The germline CDR1 and CDR2 sequences are MNHNY and SVGAGI (reference sequence). Trimming removed 5 bases at V and 1 base at J, with 6 bases between. The CDR3 DNA sequence: TGTGCCAGCAGTCGAGGTTCCTACGAGCAGTACTTC. Translated: CASSRGSYEQYF.

This CDR3 is CASSEGVGIYEQYF. CDR3 bases: TGTGCCAGCAGTGAAGGGGTAGGGATCTACGAGCAGTACTTC. The rearrangement links TRBV6-1 to TRBJ2-7; D gene uncertain. Trimming left V 1 base short and J 3 bases short, with 10 bases between. The CDR3 spans 14 residues. The V gene's germline CDR1 is MNHNS and CDR2 SASEGT.

The rearrangement joins TRBV6-6 to TRBJ2-7; TRBD2 might be the D (5 bases). CDR1 is MNHNY and CDR2 is SVGAGI in the germline V gene (reference sequence). V lost 6 bases, J lost 5 bases, and 20 bases lay in between. The CDR3 loop spans 15 amino acids. CDR3 loop: CASSPGSSAANEQYF. The CDR3 region has the DNA TGTGCCAGCAGCCCCGGGTCCTCAGCGGCCAACGAGCAGTACTTC.

The CDR3 nucleotides read TGTGCCAGCAGATCGGGACAGGGCCTTATAGCTAATGAAAAACTGTTTTTT. This sequence encodes CASRSGQGLIANEKLFF. This chain uses TRBV28 with TRBJ1-4, with 9 bases aligning to TRBD1. The CDR3 runs to 17 residues. V was pared by 6 bases and J by 3 bases, with 11 bases of the junction left unmatched. The germline CDR1 and CDR2 sequences are MDHEN and SYDVKM.

V is TRBV28 and J is TRBJ2-7; TRBD2 matches 12 bases. Germline lookup yields CDR1 MDHEN and CDR2 SYDVKM. The J segment lost 3 bases and the V segment lost 4 bases, leaving 13 bases of the junction unmatched. This CDR3 comprises 18 residues. CDR3 sequence reads: CASSYPGLAGGTLYEQYF. As DNA, the CDR3 is TGTGCCAGCAGTTATCCGGGACTAGCGGGTGGAACCCTCTACGAGCAGTACTTC. The full variable domain, in which reference TRBV28 and TRBJ2-7 provide the parts outside the CDR3, is DVKVTQSSRYLVKRTGEKVFLECVQDMDHENMFWYRQDPGLGLRLIYFSYDVKMKEKGDIPEGYSVSREKKERFSLILESASTNQTSMYLCASSYPGLAGGTLYEQYFGPGTRLTVT.